Below, 21 T cell receptor beta chains from the same sample are listed, as sequenced in a study of T cell responses to AZD1222 COVID-19 vaccine. Some clones are missing from TCRdb's copy, which holds only in-frame ones; the method was immunoSEQ multiplex PCR. The sample holds about 130,000 clones; roughly 91% are singletons and the top ten take about 9.1%. The starting material was peripheral blood, obtained on day 0 of AZD1222 vaccination. The receptor source for this set is an adult in good health.

This chain connects TRBV7-6 to TRBJ1-6; possibly TRBD1 for D (5 bases). Germline assignment: CDR1 SGHVS and CDR2 FNYEAQ. The CDR3 extends over 13 amino acids. Trimming took off 2 bases at V and 7 bases at J, with 6 bases between the two ends. CDR3 nucleotides: TGTGCCAGCAGCTTATCAGGGAATTCACCCCTCCACTTT. Translated, it gives CASSLSGNSPLHF.

The rearrangement uses TRBV6-5 and TRBJ1-3, with D hard to call. The CDR3 contains 15 residues. Trimming shortened V by 9 bases and J by 2 bases, and 17 bases separated the two germline ends. Germline loops: CDR1 MNHEY, CDR2 SVGAGI. CDR3 loop: CASRRDFEAGNTIYF. The CDR3 DNA reads TGTGCCAGTAGACGGGATTTTGAGGCTGGAAACACCATATATTTT.

The chain combines TRBV28 with TRBJ1-1, with 7 bases lining up with TRBD1. The trim removed 8 bases at V and 5 bases at J, leaving 17 bases unmatched. The germline gives CDR1 MDHEN, CDR2 SYDVKM. This CDR3 has 16 residues. CDR3 sequence (DNA): TGTGCCAGCGGCGGGGGGATCACAGGGGCCTATACTGAAGCTTTCTTT. Amino acid sequence: CASGGGITGAYTEAFF.

This chain links TRBV5-4 with TRBJ2-7; TRBD1 matches at 7 bases. This CDR3 has 15 residues. Per the germline V gene, CDR1 is SGHNT and CDR2 is YYREEE (reference sequence). V lost 0 bases and J lost 2; bases outside the gene matches: 5. CDR3 coding DNA: TGTGCCAGCAGCTTGGACGGGACAGCAACCTACGAGCAGTACTTC. Translation: CASSLDGTATYEQYF.

The genes are TRBV9 and TRBJ2-2; 10 bases match TRBD1. The CDR3 contains 19 residues. Trimming removed 2 bases from V and 0 bases from J; junction bases left unmatched: 10. CDR1 and CDR2 from the germline V gene are SGDLS and YYNGEE. The CDR3 sequence is CASSVPGQGTLANTGELFF. The CDR3 DNA sequence: TGTGCCAGCAGCGTCCCGGGACAGGGGACTCTAGCGAACACCGGGGAGCTGTTTTTT. Full variable domain (outside the CDR3, taken from reference TRBV9 and TRBJ2-2): DSGVTQTPKHLITATGQRVTLRCSPRSGDLSVYWYQQSLDQGLQFLIQYYNGEERAKGNILERFSAQQFPDLHSELNLSSLELGDSALYFCASSVPGQGTLANTGELFFGEGSRLTVL.

This rearrangement joins TRBV19 to TRBJ1-6; D is undetermined. Germline CDR1 LNHDA, CDR2 SQIVND (reference sequence). The CDR3 has 14 residues. V was trimmed by 7 bases and J by 9 bases, leaving 16 bases between them. CDR3 in DNA: TGTGCCAGTACCCTCGTTGGTATAGGTTCACCCCTCCACTTT. Its protein product is CASTLVGIGSPLHF. The full variable domain, in which reference TRBV19 and TRBJ1-6 provide the parts outside the CDR3, is DGGITQSPKYLFRKEGQNVTLSCEQNLNHDAMYWYRQDPGQGLRLIYYSQIVNDFQKGDIAEGYSVSREKKESFPLTVTSAQKNPTAFYLCASTLVGIGSPLHFGNGTRLTVT.

The rearrangement joins TRBV2 to TRBJ1-1, with TRBD1 as a possible D gene (5 bases). Per the germline V gene, CDR1 is SNHLY and CDR2 is FYNNEI. The CDR3 has 14 residues. Trimming shortened V by 2 bases and J by 7 bases, and 14 bases separated the two germline ends. CDR3 loop: CASSELGGTNEAFF. CDR3 coding DNA: TGTGCCAGCAGTGAACTTGGCGGGACTAATGAAGCTTTCTTT.

This rearrangement joins TRBV20-1 to TRBJ1-5; the D is unclear. The CDR3 runs to 12 residues. Trimming left V 3 bases short and J 5 bases short, with 8 bases between. The germline gives CDR1 DFQATT, CDR2 SNEGSKA (reference sequence). CDR3 residues: CSASKVDQPQHF. CDR3 bases: TGCAGTGCTAGTAAGGTGGATCAGCCCCAGCATTTT.

The chain couples TRBV7-2 to TRBJ1-4; 8 positions agree with TRBD1. Unmatched junction bases numbered 4, after V lost 5 bases and J lost 8 bases. Per germline, CDR1 SGHTA and CDR2 FQGNSA. The CDR3 covers 13 residues. In DNA form, the CDR3 reads TGTGCCAGCAGCCCCCGGGACAGGGAAAAACTGTTTTTT. As protein: CASSPRDREKLFF.

This chain connects TRBV7-8 to TRBJ2-3; D may be TRBD1 (7 bases). Germline V gene data show CDR1 as SGHVS and CDR2 as FQNEAQ. This CDR3 is built from 13 residues. Deletions cut 5 bases from V and 6 bases from J, with 12 bases between. The CDR3 spells CASSRGGGDTQYF. CDR3 nucleotide sequence: TGTGCCAGCAGCCGCGGAGGGGGCGATACGCAGTATTTT. The full variable domain, its missing parts supplied by reference TRBV7-8 and TRBJ2-3, is GAGVSQSPRYKVAKRGQDVALRCDPISGHVSLFWYQQALGQGPEFLTYFQNEAQLDKSGLPSDRFFAERPEGSVSTLKIQRTQQEDSAVYLCASSRGGGDTQYFGPGTRLTVL.

The rearrangement uses TRBV29-1 and TRBJ1-2; D uncertain. V lost 0 bases to trimming and J lost 8 bases, with 7 bases between them. The germline CDR1 and CDR2 sequences are SQVTM and ANQGSEA. The CDR3 is 11 residues long. CDR3 sequence (DNA): TGCAGCGTTGAAGATCGCGTCGGCTACACCTTC. Its translation: CSVEDRVGYTF.

The CDR3 coding sequence is TGCGCCAGCAGCCAACAGTCAGGTAGCGGGTACAATGAGCAGTTCTTC. Translating gives CASSQQSGSGYNEQFF. The chain carries TRBV4-1 and TRBJ2-1; 7 nucleotides line up with TRBD2. Trimming removed 2 bases from V and 4 bases from J; junction bases left unmatched: 8. The CDR3 runs 16 residues. From germline, CDR1 is MGHRA and CDR2 YSYEKL.

This sequence joins TRBV11-2 and TRBJ1-1; D is possibly TRBD1 (5 bases). CDR3 length equals 14 residues. Trimming stripped 1 base from V and 4 bases from J, with 10 bases between. Germline loops: CDR1 SGHAT, CDR2 FQNNGV. CDR3 in DNA: TGTGCCAGCAGCTTAGTTCACGGGGGCACTGAAGCTTTCTTT. This sequence encodes CASSLVHGGTEAFF.

CDR3 residues: CASSYRDTYNEQFF. The CDR3 bases are TGTGCCAGCAGTTACAGGGACACTTACAATGAGCAGTTCTTC. The chain links TRBV6-2 or TRBV6-3 to TRBJ2-1, with a tentative D call TRBD1 (6 bases). From germline, CDR1 is MNHEY and CDR2 SVGEGT. The V and J ends lost 2 bases and 4 bases respectively, with 9 bases between them. The CDR3 runs 14 residues.

The chain combines TRBV5-1 with TRBJ1-1; the D is unclear. V dropped 2 bases and J dropped 4 bases, with 18 bases sitting between them. CDR3 length: 16 residues. Germline V gene data show CDR1 as SGHRS and CDR2 as YFSETQ. The CDR3 is CASSFQVVERGTEAFF. CDR3 in DNA: TGCGCCAGCAGCTTTCAAGTTGTCGAGCGAGGCACTGAAGCTTTCTTT.

The chain has TRBV7-9 and TRBJ1-4; a possible D gene is TRBD1 (5 bases). V was trimmed by 5 bases and J by 0 bases, leaving 7 bases between them. Germline V CDR1 and CDR2: SEHNR, FQNEAQ (reference sequence). This CDR3 has 14 residues. CDR3: CASSIQATNEKLFF. The CDR3, as DNA: TGTGCCAGCAGCATACAGGCAACTAATGAAAAACTGTTTTTT.

This sequence joins TRBV5-4 and TRBJ2-1, with a tentative D call TRBD1 (6 bases). The CDR3 contains 12 residues. Trimming took 0 bases from V and 10 from J, leaving 8 bases between them. Germline V CDR1 and CDR2: SGHNT, YYREEE (reference sequence). The CDR3 DNA follows: TGTGCCAGCAGCTTGGACAGGGACGAGCAGTTCTTC. Protein sequence: CASSLDRDEQFF.

The chain employs TRBV9 and TRBJ2-5; no clear D. Deletions cut 0 bases from V and 5 bases from J, with 14 bases between. Germline loops: CDR1 SGDLS, CDR2 YYNGEE. The CDR3 has 15 amino acids. The CDR3 coding sequence is TGTGCCAGCAGCGTAGCTCTGGGGTTCGGGGAGACCCAGTACTTC. Its protein is CASSVALGFGETQYF.

This clone was observed a single time. The chain is built from TRBV4-2 and TRBJ1-6; D unresolved. This CDR3 is 14 amino acids long. CDR1 LGHNA and CDR2 YNFKEQ come from the germline V gene. V lost 4 bases and J 8 bases, leaving 12 bases between the germline ends. CDR3: CASSLGPEHSPLHF. In nucleotides, the CDR3 is TGTGCCAGCAGCCTCGGGCCAGAGCATTCACCCCTCCACTTT.

The chain is built from TRBV7-9 and TRBJ2-7; 10 positions agree with TRBD1. V gave up 1 base and J gave up 1 base; unmatched junction bases: 4. The V gene's germline CDR1 is SEHNR and CDR2 FQNEAQ (reference sequence). The CDR3 contains 16 residues. The CDR3 loop reads CASSLGGQGRSYEQYF. The CDR3 region has the DNA TGTGCCAGCAGCTTAGGGGGACAGGGGAGGTCCTACGAGCAGTACTTC.

J is TRBJ2-3 and V is TRBV11-2; the match to TRBD1 covers 8 bases. The CDR3 has 16 residues. The germline V gene has CDR1 SGHAT and CDR2 FQNNGV. The junction had 9 bases not matched to a gene; V was cut back by 6 bases and J by 1 base. The CDR3, as DNA: TGTGCCAGCAGTTTAACGGTGACAGGGGGCACAGATACGCAGTATTTT. Protein product: CASSLTVTGGTDTQYF.